The rows below give T cell receptor beta chains drawn from one sample of a study of T-cell memory formation after mild COVID-19. TCRdb redid the calling of the 5' RACE reads with MiXCR, one entry per CDR3 protein. Here the sample spans 300,000 to 400,000 distinct CDR3 sequences, 14% being singletons. The sequencing input was PBMCs or a T cell subset sorted from them (not recorded which). The receptors derive from a man aged 18 to 35 who had mild COVID-19 (a few samples of this study predate the infection). Cell type and time point are not known. Both conserved end residues are part of each CDR3.

CDR3	V	J
CASSTSGGANTGELFF	TRBV19	TRBJ2-2
CASSSFRTAGYEQYF	TRBV11-2	TRBJ2-7
CASSLLAGDTDTQYF	TRBV5-1	TRBJ2-3
CASRTGGTGELFF	TRBV7-9	TRBJ2-2
CASSAGWSGGYTF	TRBV12-3/TRBV12-4	TRBJ1-2
CASRTIGVPGTDTQYF	TRBV4-2	TRBJ2-3
CASTSSPFGRGDTIYF	TRBV7-2	TRBJ1-3
CASGRSQPQHF	TRBV7-9	TRBJ1-5
CSARDSMNTEAFF	TRBV29-1	TRBJ1-1
CASRTGTSGSYNEQFF	TRBV5-1	TRBJ2-1
CASISRFDTVNTEAFF	TRBV5-6	TRBJ1-1
CASRPGATTDTQYF	TRBV5-1	TRBJ2-3
CASSLGGGPNEQFF	TRBV28	TRBJ2-1
CASSMGAKDTQYF	TRBV6-5	TRBJ2-3
CSVDGFSTDTQYF	TRBV29-1	TRBJ2-3
CASSDGTGTDTQYF	TRBV5-1	TRBJ2-3
CASSQDHSGQPSTDTQYF	TRBV4-3	TRBJ2-3
CASSLVGWMPGELFF	TRBV7-6	TRBJ2-2
CASSFGQLNEKLFF	TRBV12-3/TRBV12-4	TRBJ1-4
CAIRNDRGSTDTQYF	TRBV10-3	TRBJ2-3
CASSLGGISPGSYNEQFF	TRBV5-6	TRBJ2-1
CSAREKEIRELFF	TRBV20-1	TRBJ2-2
CSAREPGEGTGELFF	TRBV20-1	TRBJ2-2
CASSLRGTFSETQYF	TRBV27	TRBJ2-5
CASRSSGGGKNIQYF	TRBV6-5	TRBJ2-4
CASSLNPYEQYF	TRBV5-1	TRBJ2-7
CASSEGGIRSGNTIYF	TRBV7-3	TRBJ1-3
CASSWELAGHNEQFF	TRBV27	TRBJ2-1
CASSYQGNTIYF	TRBV6-6	TRBJ1-3